The subject of this entry is one TCR beta chain. What it binds is unknown. Synthetically made TCR analog templates were put into each PCR as spikes. Only in-frame clones appear in the TCRdb table, and some are missing; sequencing was by immunoSEQ multiplex PCR. The sample carries 55,000 to 80,000 clones, 81% recorded once. This sample stems from a study of PD-L1 blockade in urothelial cancer. Study in general: Blood-derived samples held a median about 130,000 T cells. Overall study results and limits: Better progression-free and overall survival followed lower pretreatment blood clonality.

The ends were cut back, 3 bases at V and 7 bases at J, with 9 bases in the middle. Germline values: CDR1 SNHLY, CDR2 FYNNEI. The CDR3 totals 13 residues. Time point here: pretreatment peripheral blood. Locally advanced or metastatic urothelial carcinoma was present in patients. Sequences were derived from PBMCs, sampled around atezolizumab (anti-PD-L1) treatment. The rearrangement uses TRBV2 and TRBJ2-2, with a weak D call TRBD1 (5 bases). The TCR sequence derives from a man in his 70s with urothelial cancer. The CDR3 DNA sequence: TGTGCCAGCAGTGAGATAGGGGACGGGGAGCTGTTTTTT. Its protein is CASSEIGDGELFF.